This TCR beta chain originates from a study of blood T cell repertoires in COVID-19. Study-wide context: Sources were T cells, B-cell-depleted T cells, or PBMCs; the material itself was cDNA or gDNA.

The protocol was immunoSEQ multiplex PCR, while the TCRdb copy is restricted to in-frame clones and leaves out a portion. This sample has tens of thousands of clones, with about four fifths found just once. Trimming shortened V by 4 bases and J by 3 bases, and 12 bases separated the two germline ends. CDR1 LGHDT and CDR2 YNNKEL come from the germline V gene (reference sequence). The CDR3 is 14 amino acids. Sequenced material: peripheral blood. The V and J genes are TRBV3-1 (or the pseudogene TRBV3-2) and TRBJ1-2, with TRBD1 as a possible D gene (6 bases). The sequence came from a woman of 80 years or more with active or convalescent COVID-19. This chain's CDR3 is CASSPQPGDYGYTF. The CDR3, as DNA: TGTGCCAGCAGCCCACAACCAGGGGACTATGGCTACACCTTC.